The 17 T cell receptor beta chains listed next were all sequenced from one sample in a study of T cell responses to AZD1222 COVID-19 vaccine. TCRdb keeps only in-frame clones here, not all; method: immunoSEQ multiplex PCR. The data contain 100,000 or so clones, roughly 85% of them seen just once; the ten biggest clones take up 5% to 7.5%. The sample in question was peripheral blood, obtained on day 0 of AZD1222 vaccination. All receptors come from an adult in good health.

The rearrangement links TRBV7-2 to TRBJ2-3, with no clear D. This CDR3 contains 13 residues. V lost 1 base, J lost 4 bases, and 6 bases lay in between. CDR1 is SGHTA and CDR2 is FQGNSA in the germline V gene. CDR3 in amino acids: CASSLGAADTQYF. CDR3 sequence (DNA): TGTGCCAGCAGCTTAGGTGCCGCAGATACGCAGTATTTT.

The CDR3 loop is CASSDMEQGSPTDTQYF. The CDR3 region has the DNA TGTGCCAGCAGTGACATGGAACAGGGGTCCCCCACAGATACGCAGTATTTT. The chain recombines TRBV6-4 with TRBJ2-3, with 7 nucleotides matching TRBD1. Trimming removed 2 bases from V and 2 bases from J; junction bases left unmatched: 10. The CDR3 is 17 residues long. Germline V lookup: CDR1 MRHNA, CDR2 SNTAGT.

The chain links TRBV20-1 to TRBJ2-5; no firm D call. V was cut by 8 bases and J by 0 bases, with 7 bases left in between. Germline values: CDR1 DFQATT, CDR2 SNEGSKA (reference sequence). The CDR3 runs to 11 residues. For the CDR3, the DNA is TGCAGTAACAGCAACCAAGAGACCCAGTACTTC. Translated, it gives CSNSNQETQYF.

The chain is built from TRBV10-3 and TRBJ1-2; perhaps TRBD1 as D (6 bases). Germline-derived CDR1 and CDR2 are ENHRY and SYGVKD. The CDR3 covers 16 residues. Trimming removed 0 bases at V and 2 bases at J, with 13 bases between. The CDR3 spells CAISESTQGGNYGYTF. CDR3 DNA: TGTGCCATCAGTGAGTCGACCCAAGGGGGGAACTATGGCTACACCTTC.

The chain couples TRBV3-1 (or the pseudogene TRBV3-2) to TRBJ2-2, with 11 bases lining up with TRBD2. J gave up 7 bases and V 7 bases, and 8 bases lay outside the gene matches. This CDR3 has 15 amino acids. CDR1 and CDR2 from the germline V gene are LGHDT and YNNKEL (reference sequence). The CDR3 region has the DNA TGTGCCAGCAAAACCGGGACTAGCGGACGCGGGGAGCTGTTTTTT. Encoded protein: CASKTGTSGRGELFF.

This chain joins TRBV19 and TRBJ1-3; D uncertain. The CDR3 runs 13 residues. CDR1 is LNHDA and CDR2 is SQIVND in the germline V gene (reference sequence). The V end was cut by 7 bases, the J end by 5 bases, with 12 bases between. Here the CDR3 DNA reads TGTGCCAGTACGAAGGGTTTTAGAAACACCATATATTTT. Protein sequence: CASTKGFRNTIYF.

The CDR3, as DNA: TGTGCCAGCAGTTACTCGAAAACGCTGAACACTGAAGCTTTCTTT. It translates to CASSYSKTLNTEAFF. The chain has TRBV6-5 and TRBJ1-1; no clear D gene. This CDR3 is 15 amino acids long. Trimming took off 0 bases at V and 0 bases at J, with 8 bases between the two ends. Germline assignment: CDR1 MNHEY and CDR2 SVGAGI.

The V gene is TRBV7-2, the J gene TRBJ1-1; tentative D call: TRBD1 (5 bases). The CDR3 is 15 residues long. The V and J ends lost 0 bases and 4 bases respectively, with 12 bases between them. Germline CDR1 and CDR2: SGHTA and FQGNSA. The CDR3 bases are TGTGCCAGCAGCTTAGCGGAGGGGCTCGGCACTGAAGCTTTCTTT. This gives the protein CASSLAEGLGTEAFF.

This chain connects TRBV19 to TRBJ2-3; D may be TRBD1 (6 bases). CDR3 length equals 14 residues. Germline V CDR1 and CDR2: LNHDA, SQIVND (reference sequence). Trimming took 4 bases from V and 7 from J, leaving 15 bases between them. CDR3 sequence reads: CASSTDSYPNTQYF. CDR3 DNA: TGTGCCAGTAGTACGGACAGTTACCCTAATACGCAGTATTTT.

The genes are TRBV7-9 and TRBJ2-1; TRBD2 matches at 11 bases. V shed 5 bases, J shed 8 bases, and the junction held 11 bases outside the gene matches. The CDR3 runs 16 residues. Germline CDR1 is SEHNR and CDR2 is FQNEAQ (reference sequence). The CDR3 DNA reads as TGTGCCAGCAGCCCCGAACTAGCGGGAGTGGCTGATGAGCAGTTCTTC. Translation gives CASSPELAGVADEQFF.

This clone has only one observation. This chain uses TRBV29-1 with TRBJ1-1, with D tentatively TRBD1 (6 bases). Germline V CDR1 and CDR2: SQVTM, ANQGSEA. The germline V and J ends were trimmed by 6 bases and 4 bases, with 15 bases remaining between them. The CDR3 consists of 13 residues. The CDR3, as DNA: TGCAGCGTCGGGGACGGCAGGGGCACTGAAGCTTTCTTT. The encoded protein is CSVGDGRGTEAFF. The full variable domain, with the rest looked up from reference TRBV29-1 and TRBJ1-1, is SAVISQKPSRDICQRGTSLTIQCQVDSQVTMMFWYRQQPGQSLTLIATANQGSEATYESGFVIDKFPISRPNLTFSTLTVSNMSPEDSSIYLCSVGDGRGTEAFFGQGTRLTVV.

The chain uses TRBV28 and TRBJ2-5; D possibly matches TRBD1 or TRBD2 (8 bases each). The V and J ends lost 5 bases and 3 bases respectively, with 22 bases between them. CDR1 and CDR2 (germline): MDHEN, SYDVKM. This CDR3 has 17 amino acids. CDR3 bases: TGTGCCAGCAGTCGGGGGGGACAGGCCTCCCGGGAAGAGACCCAGTACTTC. It yields the protein CASSRGGQASREETQYF.

The J gene is TRBJ2-2, the V gene TRBV7-2; TRBD2 matches 13 bases. V shed 5 bases, J shed 5 bases, and the junction held 5 bases outside the gene matches. Germline CDR1 reads SGHTA; CDR2 reads FQGNSA. This CDR3 contains 16 residues. The CDR3 sequence: CASSRTSGGGTGELFF. CDR3 sequence (DNA): TGTGCCAGCAGCAGGACTAGCGGGGGAGGTACCGGGGAGCTGTTTTTT.

The V gene is TRBV7-8, the J gene TRBJ1-5; D call uncertain. The V end was cut by 5 bases, the J end by 4 bases, with 12 bases between. CDR3 size: 14 residues. Germline-derived CDR1 and CDR2 are SGHVS and FQNEAQ. This CDR3 reads CASSPQWRNQPQHF. CDR3 coding DNA: TGTGCCAGCAGCCCCCAGTGGCGTAATCAGCCCCAGCATTTT.

The J gene is TRBJ2-2, the V gene TRBV18; perhaps TRBD1 as D (6 bases). V lost 1 base and J 0 bases, leaving 9 bases between the germline ends. CDR3 size: 16 residues. Germline assignment: CDR1 KGHSH and CDR2 LQKENI. The CDR3 loop is CASSPRRTANTGELFF. CDR3 DNA sequence: TGTGCCAGCTCACCACGAAGGACAGCGAACACCGGGGAGCTGTTTTTT. The complete variable domain, with remaining parts taken from reference TRBV18 and TRBJ2-2, reads NAGVMQNPRHLVRRRGQEARLRCSPMKGHSHVYWYRQLPEEGLKFMVYLQKENIIDESGMPKERFSAEFPKEGPSILRIQQVVRGDSAAYFCASSPRRTANTGELFFGEGSRLTVL.

The J gene is TRBJ1-5, the V gene TRBV5-6; D is unresolved. CDR1 and CDR2 (germline): SGHDT, YYEEEE. The CDR3 has 13 residues. V lost 0 bases and J 1 base, leaving 2 bases between the germline ends. CDR3 in DNA: TGTGCCAGCAGCTTGGGGAGCAATCAGCCCCAGCATTTT. Its protein product is CASSLGSNQPQHF.

The chain has TRBV5-1 and TRBJ1-2, with D unresolved. CDR3 length: 12 residues. V was clipped by 5 bases and J by 8 bases, with 13 bases between them. Germline V gives CDR1 SGHRS, CDR2 YFSETQ. The CDR3 sequence is CASRDLERGYTF. The DNA of the CDR3 is TGCGCCAGCAGGGACCTGGAGCGGGGCTACACCTTC.